These 17 T cell receptor beta chains were sequenced from one sample in a study of cytomegalovirus exposure and HLA in healthy donors. 60 Vbeta and 13 Jbeta primers were used in PCR. Sequencing was performed with immunoSEQ multiplex PCR; in TCRdb, only in-frame clones are kept and a portion is missing. The sample includes 99,000 or so clones, about 80% of them seen just once. The sample consisted of PBMCs. The receptors derive from a young man in good health and CMV-seronegative.

The chain joins TRBV5-6 to TRBJ1-2, with 10 bases matching TRBD1. Germline-derived CDR1 and CDR2 are SGHDT and YYEEEE. V gave up 3 bases and J gave up 6 bases; unmatched junction bases: 2. The CDR3 length is 13 residues. The CDR3 DNA reads TGTGCCAGCAGCTCGACAGGGGGCAATGGCTACACCTTC. This encodes CASSSTGGNGYTF.

The chain links TRBV10-3 to TRBJ2-1; D uncertain. With 8 bases removed from V and 5 bases from J, the gap between germline ends came to 7 bases. Germline V CDR1 and CDR2: ENHRY, SYGVKD. This CDR3 spans 11 amino acids. In DNA form, the CDR3 reads TGTGCCATCGTAGCTAACAATGAGCAGTTCTTC. The encoded protein is CAIVANNEQFF.

J is TRBJ1-4 and V is TRBV7-2, with 8 positions matching TRBD1. The CDR3 spans 13 residues. With V trimmed by 3 bases and J by 6 bases, 0 bases remained unmatched. The germline gives CDR1 SGHTA, CDR2 FQGNSA. The CDR3 nucleotides read TGTGCCAGCAGCTTGGGACAGGATGAAAAACTGTTTTTT. It specifies CASSLGQDEKLFF. Based on the CDR3 plus reference TRBV7-2 and TRBJ1-4, the full variable domain is GAGVSQSPSNKVTEKGKDVELRCDPISGHTALYWYRQSLGQGLEFLIYFQGNSAPDKSGLPSDRFSAERTGGSVSTLTIQRTQQEDSAVYLCASSLGQDEKLFFGSGTQLSVL.

The gene calls are TRBV5-1 and TRBJ2-1; TRBD1 matches 8 bases. The CDR3 runs 15 residues. Germline CDR1 and CDR2: SGHRS and YFSETQ. V was clipped by 2 bases and J by 4 bases; unmatched bases: 5. The chain's CDR3 is CASSFQRTGYNEQFF. DNA of the CDR3: TGCGCCAGCAGCTTCCAACGGACAGGGTACAATGAGCAGTTCTTC.

The V and J genes are TRBV9 and TRBJ1-2, with D uncertain. The germline V gene has CDR1 SGDLS and CDR2 YYNGEE. V was trimmed by 4 bases and J by 4 bases, leaving 17 bases between them. CDR3 size: 15 residues. The DNA for the CDR3 is TGTGCCAGCAGCTCAGCGGGCCGAGGATCCTATGGCTACACCTTC. Translating gives CASSSAGRGSYGYTF.

This rearrangement joins TRBV25-1 to TRBJ2-1; D unclear. The CDR3 runs to 12 residues. The V end lost 2 bases, the J end lost 10 bases, and 9 bases lay between the germline ends. Looked up from germline, CDR1 is MGHDK and CDR2 is SYGVNS. CDR3 region: CASSENRREQFF. The CDR3 region has the DNA TGTGCCAGCAGTGAAAACCGCAGGGAGCAGTTCTTC. The variable domain in full, with the rest retrieved from reference TRBV25-1 and TRBJ2-1, is EADIYQTPRYLVIGTGKKITLECSQTMGHDKMYWYQQDPGMELHLIHYSYGVNSTEKGDLSSESTVSRIRTEHFPLTLESARPSHTSQYLCASSENRREQFFGPGTRLTVL.

The chain links TRBV29-1 to TRBJ1-5; D perhaps matches TRBD1 (6 bases). The CDR3 extends over 15 amino acids. With 4 bases removed from V and 2 bases from J, the gap between germline ends came to 15 bases. Germline loops: CDR1 SQVTM, CDR2 ANQGSEA. CDR3 sequence reads: CSVVQGAVGNQPQHF. Written as DNA, the CDR3 is TGCAGCGTTGTACAGGGAGCGGTTGGCAATCAGCCCCAGCATTTT.

The chain employs TRBV10-3 and TRBJ2-1, with TRBD2 as a possible D gene (6 bases). CDR1 ENHRY and CDR2 SYGVKD come from the germline V gene. The CDR3 contains 15 residues. V shed 6 bases and J shed 6 bases, with 18 bases lying between them. Here the CDR3 reads CAISEEEGVINEQFF. CDR3 nucleotide sequence: TGTGCCATCAGCGAAGAGGAGGGAGTAATCAATGAGCAGTTCTTC.

There are a few counts of this clone. V is TRBV5-1 and J is TRBJ2-3; D is perhaps TRBD1 (5 bases). With 0 bases removed from V and 4 bases from J, the gap between germline ends came to 9 bases. CDR3 length equals 14 residues. Germline V gene data show CDR1 as SGHRS and CDR2 as YFSETQ. CDR3 protein: CASSLVRVPDTQYF. The CDR3 bases are TGCGCCAGCAGCTTGGTCAGGGTCCCAGATACGCAGTATTTT.

The table lists this clone with a count of one. The CDR3 bases are TGTGCCAGCAGGAACCCCGGGGGCAAAAACATTCAGTACTTC. This sequence encodes CASRNPGGKNIQYF. The chain carries TRBV6-5 and TRBJ2-4; D is perhaps TRBD2 (6 bases). Trimming removed 6 bases at V and 3 bases at J, with 12 bases between. CDR3 size: 14 residues. Germline loops: CDR1 MNHEY, CDR2 SVGAGI.

J is TRBJ1-2 and V is TRBV6-5; D gene unclear. The CDR3 totals 14 residues. V was clipped by 5 bases and J by 8 bases, with 18 bases between them. Germline V gene sequence: CDR1 MNHEY, CDR2 SVGAGI. CDR3 nucleotides: TGTGCCAGCAGTGAAGGTGTCGGAGCTGGGGGCTACACCTTC. This codes for CASSEGVGAGGYTF.

Comment on this clone: Other DNA sequences of this sample code for an identical CDR3. The CDR3 DNA reads as TGTGCCAGTAGTATAGGGACTGGGTCCTACGAGCAGTACTTC. Amino acid sequence: CASSIGTGSYEQYF. The chain recombines TRBV19 with TRBJ2-7, with D maybe TRBD2 (5 bases). Looked up from germline, CDR1 is LNHDA and CDR2 is SQIVND (reference sequence). V lost 1 base to trimming and J lost 1 base, with 8 bases between them. The CDR3 covers 14 residues.

This chain connects TRBV19 to TRBJ2-1; 10 nucleotides match TRBD1. V shed 8 bases, J shed 3 bases, and the junction held 10 bases outside the gene matches. The CDR3 is 16 residues long. Per the germline V gene, CDR1 is LNHDA and CDR2 is SQIVND (reference sequence). CDR3 sequence: CASLGGGTGDYNEQFF. CDR3 nucleotides: TGTGCCAGTCTCGGAGGAGGGACAGGGGACTACAATGAGCAGTTCTTC. The full variable domain, completed using reference TRBV19 and TRBJ2-1, is DGGITQSPKYLFRKEGQNVTLSCEQNLNHDAMYWYRQDPGQGLRLIYYSQIVNDFQKGDIAEGYSVSREKKESFPLTVTSAQKNPTAFYLCASLGGGTGDYNEQFFGPGTRLTVL.

This rearrangement joins TRBV5-5 to TRBJ2-7; D gene uncertain. Germline CDR1 SGHKS, CDR2 YYEKEE (reference sequence). Deletions cut 0 bases from V and 2 bases from J, with 12 bases between. This CDR3 comprises 15 residues. This chain's CDR3 is CASSLVEVPTYEQYF. CDR3 DNA: TGTGCCAGCAGCTTGGTAGAAGTCCCGACCTACGAGCAGTACTTC. The full variable domain, in which reference TRBV5-5 and TRBJ2-7 provide the parts outside the CDR3, is DAGVTQSPTHLIKTRGQQVTLRCSPISGHKSVSWYQQVLGQGPQFIFQYYEKEERGRGNFPDRFSARQFPNYSSELNVNALLLGDSALYLCASSLVEVPTYEQYFGPGTRLTVT.

The count of this clone is one. This chain joins TRBV5-1 and TRBJ2-7, with D perhaps TRBD1 (6 bases). The germline V gene encodes CDR1 SGHRS and CDR2 YFSETQ. The CDR3 has 15 amino acids. Trimming left V 2 bases short and J 1 base short, with 13 bases between. Here the CDR3 DNA reads TGCGCCAGCAGCTTACAGGGCTCGGAATCCTACGAGCAGTACTTC. Its protein is CASSLQGSESYEQYF.

V and J are TRBV6-5 and TRBJ2-7, with D possibly being TRBD2 (5 bases). Per germline, CDR1 MNHEY and CDR2 SVGAGI. The length of the CDR3 is 15 residues. Trimming took off 2 bases at V and 3 bases at J, with 14 bases between the two ends. CDR3 DNA: TGTGCCAGCAGTTACGCAGATCGGAGGATCTACGAGCAGTACTTC. Its translation is CASSYADRRIYEQYF.

J is TRBJ1-1 and V is TRBV7-7; TRBD1 matches 7 bases. Germline loops: CDR1 SSHAT, CDR2 FNYEAQ (reference sequence). The J segment lost 1 base and the V segment lost 5 bases, leaving 1 base of the junction unmatched. CDR3 length: 13 amino acids. For the CDR3, the DNA is TGTGCCAGCAGCGCAGGGGGGAACACTGAAGCTTTCTTT. Protein sequence: CASSAGGNTEAFF.